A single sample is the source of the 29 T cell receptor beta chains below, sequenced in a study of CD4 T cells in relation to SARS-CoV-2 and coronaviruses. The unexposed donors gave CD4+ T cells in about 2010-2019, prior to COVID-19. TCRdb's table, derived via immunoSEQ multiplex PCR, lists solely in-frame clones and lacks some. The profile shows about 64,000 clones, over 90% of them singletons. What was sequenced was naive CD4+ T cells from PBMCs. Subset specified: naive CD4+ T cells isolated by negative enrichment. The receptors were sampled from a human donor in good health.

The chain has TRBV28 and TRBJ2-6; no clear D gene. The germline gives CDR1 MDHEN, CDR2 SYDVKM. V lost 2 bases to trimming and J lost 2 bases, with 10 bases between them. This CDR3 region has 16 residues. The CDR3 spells CASSLDRVAGANVLTF. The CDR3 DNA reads TGTGCCAGCAGTTTAGATCGGGTAGCTGGGGCCAACGTCCTGACTTTC.

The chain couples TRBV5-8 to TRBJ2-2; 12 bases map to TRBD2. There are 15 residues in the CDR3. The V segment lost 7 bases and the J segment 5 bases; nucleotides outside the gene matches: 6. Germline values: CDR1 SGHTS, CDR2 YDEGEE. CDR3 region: CASDRTSGTTGELFF. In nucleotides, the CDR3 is TGTGCCAGCGACCGGACTAGCGGGACGACCGGGGAGCTGTTTTTT.

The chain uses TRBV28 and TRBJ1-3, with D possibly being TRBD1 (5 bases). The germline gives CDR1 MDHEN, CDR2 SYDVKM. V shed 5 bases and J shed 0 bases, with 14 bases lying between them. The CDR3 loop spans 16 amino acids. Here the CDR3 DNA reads TGTGCCAGCAGTATACACTCAGGGATCTCTGGAAACACCATATATTTT. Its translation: CASSIHSGISGNTIYF. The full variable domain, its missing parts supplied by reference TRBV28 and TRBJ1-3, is DVKVTQSSRYLVKRTGEKVFLECVQDMDHENMFWYRQDPGLGLRLIYFSYDVKMKEKGDIPEGYSVSREKKERFSLILESASTNQTSMYLCASSIHSGISGNTIYFGEGSWLTVV.

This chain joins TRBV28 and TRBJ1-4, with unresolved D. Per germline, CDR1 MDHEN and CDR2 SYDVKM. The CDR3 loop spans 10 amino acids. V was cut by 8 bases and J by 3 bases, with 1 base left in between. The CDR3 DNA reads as TGTGCCAGCGCTAATGAAAAACTGTTTTTT. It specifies CASANEKLFF.

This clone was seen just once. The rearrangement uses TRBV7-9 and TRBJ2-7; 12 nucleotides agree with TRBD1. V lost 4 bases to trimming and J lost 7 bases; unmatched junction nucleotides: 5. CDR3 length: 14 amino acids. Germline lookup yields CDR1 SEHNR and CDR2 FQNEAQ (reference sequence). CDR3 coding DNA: TGTGCCAGCAGCTGGGACAGGGGGCTAAGGGAGCAGTACTTC. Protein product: CASSWDRGLREQYF.

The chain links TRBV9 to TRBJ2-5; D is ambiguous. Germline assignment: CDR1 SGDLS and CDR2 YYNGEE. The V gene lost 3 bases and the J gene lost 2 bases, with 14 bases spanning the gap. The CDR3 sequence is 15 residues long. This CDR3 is CASSGAGQPQETQYF. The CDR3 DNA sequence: TGTGCCAGCAGCGGAGCCGGGCAACCTCAAGAGACCCAGTACTTC.

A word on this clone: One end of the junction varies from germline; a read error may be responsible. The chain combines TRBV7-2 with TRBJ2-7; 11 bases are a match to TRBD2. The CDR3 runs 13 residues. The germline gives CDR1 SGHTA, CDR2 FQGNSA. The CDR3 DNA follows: TGTGCCAGCAGCCTAGCGGGAGGCTACGAGCAGTACTTC. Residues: CASSLAGGYEQYF.

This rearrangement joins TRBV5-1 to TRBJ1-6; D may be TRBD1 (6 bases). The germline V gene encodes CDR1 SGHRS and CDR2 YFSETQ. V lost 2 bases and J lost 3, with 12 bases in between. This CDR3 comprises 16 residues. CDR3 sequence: CASSFAGTNYNSPLHF. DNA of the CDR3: TGCGCCAGCAGCTTTGCAGGGACAAACTATAATTCACCCCTCCACTTT.

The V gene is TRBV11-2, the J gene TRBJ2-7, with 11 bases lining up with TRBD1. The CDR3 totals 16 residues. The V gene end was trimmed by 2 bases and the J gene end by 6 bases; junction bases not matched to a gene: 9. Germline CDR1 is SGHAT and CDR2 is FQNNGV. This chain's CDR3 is CASSLIPGQGGREQYF. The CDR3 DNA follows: TGTGCCAGCAGCTTAATCCCGGGACAGGGGGGACGCGAGCAGTACTTC.

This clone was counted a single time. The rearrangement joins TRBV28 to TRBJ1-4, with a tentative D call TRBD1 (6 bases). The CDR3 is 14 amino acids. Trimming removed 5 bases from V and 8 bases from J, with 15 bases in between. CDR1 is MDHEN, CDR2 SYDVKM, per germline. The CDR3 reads CASSIQGNQEKLFF. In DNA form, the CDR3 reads TGTGCCAGCAGTATACAGGGTAATCAGGAAAAACTGTTTTTT.

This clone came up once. The CDR3 here is CASSVRTSDSYEQYF. The CDR3 bases are TGTGCCAGCAGCGTGAGGACTAGCGACTCCTACGAGCAGTACTTC. The V gene is TRBV5-5, the J gene TRBJ2-7, with 9 bases lining up with TRBD2. The CDR3 is 15 amino acids. With 4 bases clipped from V and 0 bases from J, the junction kept 5 bases outside the gene matches. Germline CDR1 and CDR2: SGHKS and YYEKEE (reference sequence).

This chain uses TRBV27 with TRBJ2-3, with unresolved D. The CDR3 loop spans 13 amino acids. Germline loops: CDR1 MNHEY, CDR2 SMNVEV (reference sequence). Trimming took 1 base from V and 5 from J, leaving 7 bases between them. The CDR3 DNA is TGTGCCAGCAGTTTATTGCCCGAAGATACGCAGTATTTT. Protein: CASSLLPEDTQYF.

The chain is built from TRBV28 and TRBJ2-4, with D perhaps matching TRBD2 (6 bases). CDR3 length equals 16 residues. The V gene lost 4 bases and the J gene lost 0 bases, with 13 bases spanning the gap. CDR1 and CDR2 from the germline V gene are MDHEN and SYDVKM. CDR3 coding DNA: TGTGCCAGCAGTTCGCGGGACTTAGTAGCCAAAAACATTCAGTACTTC. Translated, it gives CASSSRDLVAKNIQYF.

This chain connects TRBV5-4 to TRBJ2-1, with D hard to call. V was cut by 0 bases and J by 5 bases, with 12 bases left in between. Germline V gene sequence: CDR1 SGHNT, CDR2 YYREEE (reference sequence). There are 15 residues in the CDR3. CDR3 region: CASSLGSKSDNEQFF. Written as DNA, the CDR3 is TGTGCCAGCAGCTTGGGATCAAAGTCCGACAATGAGCAGTTCTTC.

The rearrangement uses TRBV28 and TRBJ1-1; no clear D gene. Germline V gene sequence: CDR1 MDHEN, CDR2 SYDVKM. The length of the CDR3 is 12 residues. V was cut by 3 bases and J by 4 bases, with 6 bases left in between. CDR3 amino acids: CASSLQSTEAFF. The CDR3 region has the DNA TGTGCCAGCAGTTTGCAGTCCACTGAAGCTTTCTTT.

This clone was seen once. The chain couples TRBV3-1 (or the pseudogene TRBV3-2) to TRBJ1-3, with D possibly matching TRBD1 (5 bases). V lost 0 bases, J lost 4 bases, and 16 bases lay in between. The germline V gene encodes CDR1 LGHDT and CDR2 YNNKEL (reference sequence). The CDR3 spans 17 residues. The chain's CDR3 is CASSQDRIGAGGNTIYF. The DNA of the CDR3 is TGTGCCAGCAGCCAAGATAGGATAGGGGCCGGAGGAAACACCATATATTTT.

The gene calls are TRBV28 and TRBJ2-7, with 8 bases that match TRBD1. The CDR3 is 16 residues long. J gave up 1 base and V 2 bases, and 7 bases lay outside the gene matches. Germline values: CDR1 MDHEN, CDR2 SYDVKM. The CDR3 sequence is CASSLVLWTGSYEQYF. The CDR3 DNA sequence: TGTGCCAGCAGTTTAGTTCTCTGGACAGGGTCCTACGAGCAGTACTTC.

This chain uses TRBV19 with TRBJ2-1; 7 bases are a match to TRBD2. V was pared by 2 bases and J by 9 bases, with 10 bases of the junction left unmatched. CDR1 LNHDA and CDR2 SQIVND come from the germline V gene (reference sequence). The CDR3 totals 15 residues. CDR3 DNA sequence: TGTGCCAGTAGTATAAGCGGGGCTTCTTCTAGTGAGCAGTTCTTC. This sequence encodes CASSISGASSSEQFF.

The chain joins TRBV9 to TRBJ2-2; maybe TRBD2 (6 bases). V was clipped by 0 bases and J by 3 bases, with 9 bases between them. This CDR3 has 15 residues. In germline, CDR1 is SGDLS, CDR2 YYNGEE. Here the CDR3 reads CASSVGLAYTGELFF. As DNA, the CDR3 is TGTGCCAGCAGCGTAGGTCTAGCGTACACCGGGGAGCTGTTTTTT.

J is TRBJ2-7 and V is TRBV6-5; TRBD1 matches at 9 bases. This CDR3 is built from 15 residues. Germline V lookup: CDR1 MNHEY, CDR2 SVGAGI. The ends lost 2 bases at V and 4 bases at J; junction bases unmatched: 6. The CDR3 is CASSYGTGPKYEQYF. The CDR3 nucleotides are TGTGCCAGCAGTTACGGGACAGGGCCGAAATACGAGCAGTACTTC.

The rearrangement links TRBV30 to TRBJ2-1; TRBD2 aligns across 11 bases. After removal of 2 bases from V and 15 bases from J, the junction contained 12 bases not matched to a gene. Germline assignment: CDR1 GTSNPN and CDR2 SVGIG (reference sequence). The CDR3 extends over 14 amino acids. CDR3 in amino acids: CAWSLGLSGRARFF. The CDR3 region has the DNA TGTGCCTGGAGTCTGGGGCTTAGCGGGAGGGCCCGGTTCTTC. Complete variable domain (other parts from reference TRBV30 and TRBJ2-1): SQTIHQWPATLVQPVGSPLSLECTVEGTSNPNLYWYRQAAGRGLQLLFYSVGIGQISSEVPQNLSASRPQDRQFILSSKKLLLSDSGFYLCAWSLGLSGRARFFGPGTRLTVL.

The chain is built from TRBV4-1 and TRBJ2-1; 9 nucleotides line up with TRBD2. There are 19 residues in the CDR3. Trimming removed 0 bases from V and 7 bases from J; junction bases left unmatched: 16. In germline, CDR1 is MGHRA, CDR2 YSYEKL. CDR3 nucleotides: TGCGCCAGCAGCCAAGATACGGGGGGTAGTAGCGGGAGAAGAAATGAGCAGTTCTTC. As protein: CASSQDTGGSSGRRNEQFF.

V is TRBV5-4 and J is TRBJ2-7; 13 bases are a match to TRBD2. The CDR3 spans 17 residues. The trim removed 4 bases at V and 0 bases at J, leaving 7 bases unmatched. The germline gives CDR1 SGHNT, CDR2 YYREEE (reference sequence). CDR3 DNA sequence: TGTGCCAGCAGCGGGGGACTAGCGGGACTATCCTCCTACGAGCAGTACTTC. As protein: CASSGGLAGLSSYEQYF.

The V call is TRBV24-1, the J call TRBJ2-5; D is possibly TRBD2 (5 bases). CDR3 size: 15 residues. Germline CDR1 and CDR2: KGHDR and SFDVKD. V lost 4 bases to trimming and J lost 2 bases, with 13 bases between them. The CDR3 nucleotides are TGTGCCACCAGTGACCCGACCACTAGACAAGAGACCCAGTACTTC. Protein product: CATSDPTTRQETQYF.

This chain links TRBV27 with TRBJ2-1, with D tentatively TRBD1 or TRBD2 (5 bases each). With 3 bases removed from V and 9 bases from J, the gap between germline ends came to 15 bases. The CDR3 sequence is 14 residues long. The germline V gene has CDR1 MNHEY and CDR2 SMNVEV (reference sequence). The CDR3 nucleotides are TGTGCCAGCAGTTTTGAAGATGGGGGTGGTGAGCAGTTCTTC. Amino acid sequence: CASSFEDGGGEQFF.

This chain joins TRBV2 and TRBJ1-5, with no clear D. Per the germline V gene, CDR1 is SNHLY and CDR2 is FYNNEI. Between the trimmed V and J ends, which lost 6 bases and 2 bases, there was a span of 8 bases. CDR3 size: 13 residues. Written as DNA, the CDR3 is TGTGCCAGCAGCCTCCAGGGCAATCAGCCCCAGCATTTT. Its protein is CASSLQGNQPQHF.

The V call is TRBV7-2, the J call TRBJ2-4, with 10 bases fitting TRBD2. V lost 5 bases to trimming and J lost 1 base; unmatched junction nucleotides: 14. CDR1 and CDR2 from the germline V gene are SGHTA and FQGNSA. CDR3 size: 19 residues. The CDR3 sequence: CASSPLRALAGVAKNIQYF. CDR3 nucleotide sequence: TGTGCCAGCAGCCCCCTCCGCGCGCTAGCGGGAGTGGCCAAAAACATTCAGTACTTC.

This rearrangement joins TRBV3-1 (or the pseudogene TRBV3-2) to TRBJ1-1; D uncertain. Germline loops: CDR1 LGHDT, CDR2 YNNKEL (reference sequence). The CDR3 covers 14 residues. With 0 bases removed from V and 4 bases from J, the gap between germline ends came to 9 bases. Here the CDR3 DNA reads TGTGCCAGCAGCCAAGAAGGCCCTGCCACTGAAGCTTTCTTT. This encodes CASSQEGPATEAFF.

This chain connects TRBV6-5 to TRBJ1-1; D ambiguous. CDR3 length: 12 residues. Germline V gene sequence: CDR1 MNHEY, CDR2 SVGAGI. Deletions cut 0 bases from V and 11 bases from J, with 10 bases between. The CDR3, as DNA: TGTGCCAGCAGTTACTCGCAAGGTGTCGCTTTCTTT. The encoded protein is CASSYSQGVAFF.